This is a list of T cell receptor beta chains from one sample in a study of siplizumab effects on memory and regulatory T cells. Produced via immunoSEQ multiplex PCR; TCRdb's table is partial and in-frame only. The table records approximately 28,000 clones, roughly 88% of them present only once. Sequences were obtained from memory CD4+ T cells sorted from blood. These receptors were obtained from a human donor in good health. Both conserved end residues are part of each CDR3. A D gene is named only where the DNA matches it firmly. Only some rows state a clone size, as once, few, many or a class for expanded clones.

length	D	V	J	size	DNA	CDR3
15	-	TRBV6-1	TRBJ1-3	-	TGTGCCAGCAGGGTGGAGGGCTACTCTGGAAACACCATATATTTT	CASRVEGYSGNTIYF
15	-	TRBV18	TRBJ2-7	-	TGTGCCAGCTCACCAAGTTTACAGGGATTGAACGAGCAGTACTTC	CASSPSLQGLNEQYF
17	TRBD1	TRBV28	TRBJ1-2	-	TGTGCCAGCAGTCCCCTCGGCCGGGACAGCGATAACTATGGCTACACCTTC	CASSPLGRDSDNYGYTF
11	-	TRBV25-1	TRBJ2-7	few	TGTGCCAGCAGCAGGGTCTACGAGCAGTACTTC	CASSRVYEQYF
19	TRBD1	TRBV7-8	TRBJ1-3	-	TGTGCCAGCAGCCTCCGTAGATTCTTCGGAGACAGGGGTGGAAACACCATATATTTT	CASSLRRFFGDRGGNTIYF
11	-	TRBV29-1	TRBJ2-7	-	TGCAGCGGAGGGACCAACTACGAGCAGTACTTC	CSGGTNYEQYF
15	-	TRBV28	TRBJ2-5	-	TGTGCCAGCAGTTCCCCAACTATCCGGCGAGAGACCCAGTACTTC	CASSSPTIRRETQYF
16	TRBD2	TRBV27	TRBJ2-1	-	TGTGCCAGCAGTTTTGGTAGCGGGACCCGTTACAATGAGCAGTTCTTC	CASSFGSGTRYNEQFF
16	-	TRBV10-2	TRBJ2-3	once	TGCGCCAGCAGTGAGTCGTCGGGAGTTGTCACAGATACGCAGTATTTT	CASSESSGVVTDTQYF
14	-	TRBV15	TRBJ1-5	few	TGTGCCACCAGCATAGACAAGCTCAATCAGCCCCAGCATTTT	CATSIDKLNQPQHF
13	TRBD1	TRBV5-1	TRBJ1-1	-	TGCGCCAGCAGCAGACAGGGGGCGGTTGGAGCTTTCTTT	CASSRQGAVGAFF
12	-	TRBV10-3	TRBJ1-5	-	TGTGCCACCAAAGGAGGTGATCAGCCCCAGCATTTT	CATKGGDQPQHF
15	TRBD2	TRBV6-6	TRBJ2-5	-	TGTGCCAGCAGTGACCCAGCGGGAGGAGCGGAGACCCAGTACTTC	CASSDPAGGAETQYF
10	-	TRBV11-2	TRBJ2-7	few	TGTCCAGGAGTTCCCTACGAGCAGTACTTC	CPGVPYEQYF
16	-	TRBV5-1	TRBJ1-1	-	TGCGCCAGCAGCTTACAGGGAGGGGGGCTAAACACTGAAGCTTTCTTT	CASSLQGGGLNTEAFF
11	-	TRBV6-5	TRBJ2-1	few	TGTGCCAGCAGTCTCTACAATGAGCAGTTCTTC	CASSLYNEQFF